This T cell receptor (beta chain) was recorded in a study of T cell repertoires in cytomegalovirus infection. Study at large: It can be stated that public TCR beta signatures indicated CMV infection as well as a matching HLA type.

TCRdb re-called the reads through MiXCR, storing one row per CDR3 protein. Here the sample spans approximately 910,000 distinct CDR3 sequences, around 29% being singletons. As concerns this clonotype: The antigen is unknown.

V lost 0 bases, J lost 5 bases, and 12 bases lay in between. In germline, CDR1 is LGHNA, CDR2 YSLEER. The CDR3 is made up of 15 amino acids. This receptor was identified in a human donor in good health (CMV status not recorded). Some clones in this sample may be carry-over from other donors' samples. Material: cultured CD8+ T cells from PBMCs, obtained from culture after CMV antigen stimulation. The chain recombines TRBV4-3 with TRBJ2-3, with TRBD1 as a possible D gene (5 bases). The CDR3 region has the DNA TGCGCCAGCAGCCAAGATAGCCAGGGCAAAGATACGCAGTATTTT. It is translated as CASSQDSQGKDTQYF.